This is a list of T cell receptor beta chains from one sample in a study of T-cell memory formation after mild COVID-19. Each CDR3 protein gets one entry after TCRdb re-called the 5' RACE reads with MiXCR. The sample has roughly 400,000 distinct CDR3 sequences; 18% are singletons. The sequenced sample was PBMCs or a T cell subset sorted from them (not recorded which). The receptors stem from a man in his late teens or twenties who had mild COVID-19 (a few samples of this study predate the infection). Cell type and time point are not known. Each CDR3 is given with its conserved first and last residue. The D gene is left open where the match is weak. Clone sizes are given selectively: once, few, many, or a class where the clone is expanded.

clone size,V gene,J gene,D gene,CDR3 DNA,CDR3 protein
many,TRBV11-2,TRBJ1-6,NA,TGTGCCAGCAGCTTAGGACCGTCGGGCGGCTCACCCCTCCACTTT,CASSLGPSGGSPLHF
many,TRBV20-1,TRBJ2-7,TRBD1,TGCAGTGCTAGGGCGTCGCTGACAGGGAGATATGAGGACGAGCAGTACTTC,CSARASLTGRYEDEQYF
few,TRBV11-1,TRBJ2-7,NA,TGTGCCAGCAGCCCTCAGACAGCCTCCTACGAGCAGTACTTC,CASSPQTASYEQYF
NA,TRBV24-1,TRBJ2-1,TRBD1,TGTGCCACCAGTGATTTGGTACAGGGGTGGTTCTTC,CATSDLVQGWFF
NA,TRBV30,TRBJ1-1,NA,TGTGCCTGGAGCTCCCTCGGTCGGAACACTGAAGCTTTCTTT,CAWSSLGRNTEAFF
few,TRBV6-5,TRBJ2-7,TRBD1,TGTGCCAGCAGACGCGAGGAGACAGGGACCCACGAGCAGTACTTC,CASRREETGTHEQYF
few,TRBV5-6,TRBJ1-2,NA,TGTGCCAGCAGCTTCAGAGGAAACTATGGCTACACCTTC,CASSFRGNYGYTF
few,TRBV5-5,TRBJ2-5,NA,TGTGCCAGCAGCTTTCTCATCGGGACAAACCAAGAGACCCAGTACTTC,CASSFLIGTNQETQYF
NA,TRBV6-1,TRBJ1-1,NA,TGTGCCAGCAGTCGGGACATCAACCTGAACACTGAAGCTTTCTTT,CASSRDINLNTEAFF
few,TRBV6-5,TRBJ1-2,NA,TGTGCCAGCAGTAACCAGGGGTCCGGCTACACCTTC,CASSNQGSGYTF
NA,TRBV20-1,TRBJ1-1,NA,TGCAGTGCTAGAGATCCTCAGGACGGAGGGGGAACTGAAGCTTTCTTT,CSARDPQDGGGTEAFF
NA,TRBV24-1,TRBJ2-4,TRBD1,TGTGCCACCAGTGAGGCCAGGGGGCACGGCATTCAGTACTTC,CATSEARGHGIQYF
few,TRBV4-3,TRBJ2-1,NA,TGCGCCAGCAGCCAAGGCGGCAGGGAAGAGTACAATGAGCAGTTCTTC,CASSQGGREEYNEQFF
NA,TRBV2,TRBJ1-2,NA,TGTGCCAGCAGTAGGACGCCTCCCAGTGACTATGGCTACACCTTC,CASSRTPPSDYGYTF
few,TRBV20-1,TRBJ2-1,TRBD2,TGCAGTGCTAGAGAATTGGAGACTAGCGGATACAATGAGCAGTTCTTC,CSARELETSGYNEQFF
many,TRBV7-9,TRBJ2-3,TRBD2,TGTGCCAGCAGCTCGGACGGGGGGGCCGCAGATACGCAGTATTTT,CASSSDGGAADTQYF
NA,TRBV29-1,TRBJ1-1,TRBD1,TGCAGCGTTGGACAGGGAGCTGAAGCTTTCTTT,CSVGQGAEAFF
NA,TRBV7-2,TRBJ1-1,NA,TGTGCCAGCATCCCGCAGGGTAGTCGGACTGAAGCTTTCTTT,CASIPQGSRTEAFF
many,TRBV7-2,TRBJ1-6,NA,TGTGCCAGCAGCTTAGATTCACCCCTCCACTTT,CASSLDSPLHF